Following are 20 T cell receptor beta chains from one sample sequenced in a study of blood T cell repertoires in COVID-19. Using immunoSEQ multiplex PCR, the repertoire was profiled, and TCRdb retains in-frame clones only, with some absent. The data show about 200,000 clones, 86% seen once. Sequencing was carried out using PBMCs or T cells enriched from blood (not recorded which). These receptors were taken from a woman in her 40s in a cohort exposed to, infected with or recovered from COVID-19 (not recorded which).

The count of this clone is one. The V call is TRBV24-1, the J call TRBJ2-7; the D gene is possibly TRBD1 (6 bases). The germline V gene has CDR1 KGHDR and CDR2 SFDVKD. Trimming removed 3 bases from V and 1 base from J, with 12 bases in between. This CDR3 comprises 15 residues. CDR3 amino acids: CATSDPAGQSYEQYF. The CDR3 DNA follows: TGTGCCACCAGTGATCCCGCAGGACAGTCCTACGAGCAGTACTTC.

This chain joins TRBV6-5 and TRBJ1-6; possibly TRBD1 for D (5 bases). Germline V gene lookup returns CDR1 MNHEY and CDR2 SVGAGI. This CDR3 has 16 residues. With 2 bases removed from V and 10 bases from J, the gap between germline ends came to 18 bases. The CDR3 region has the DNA TGTGCCAGCAGTTACGAGTTTAGACAGCTTGACTCACCCCTCCACTTT. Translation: CASSYEFRQLDSPLHF.

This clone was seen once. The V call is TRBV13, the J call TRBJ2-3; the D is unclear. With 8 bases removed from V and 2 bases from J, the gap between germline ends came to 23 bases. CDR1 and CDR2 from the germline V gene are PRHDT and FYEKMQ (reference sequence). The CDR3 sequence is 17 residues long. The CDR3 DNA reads TGTGCCAGCCGTGGGCCGGATGGCCCGAAACTCACAGATACGCAGTATTTT. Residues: CASRGPDGPKLTDTQYF. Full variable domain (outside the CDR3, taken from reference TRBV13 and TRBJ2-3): AAGVIQSPRHLIKEKRETATLKCYPIPRHDTVYWYQQGPGQDPQFLISFYEKMQSDKGSIPDRFSAQQFSDYHSELNMSSLELGDSALYFCASRGPDGPKLTDTQYFGPGTRLTVL.

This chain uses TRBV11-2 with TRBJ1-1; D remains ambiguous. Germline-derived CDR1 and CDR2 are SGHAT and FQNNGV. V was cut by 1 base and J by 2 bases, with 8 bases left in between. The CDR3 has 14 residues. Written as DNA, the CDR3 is TGTGCCAGCAGCTTAGCACGGGGAAACACTGAAGCTTTCTTT. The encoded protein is CASSLARGNTEAFF.

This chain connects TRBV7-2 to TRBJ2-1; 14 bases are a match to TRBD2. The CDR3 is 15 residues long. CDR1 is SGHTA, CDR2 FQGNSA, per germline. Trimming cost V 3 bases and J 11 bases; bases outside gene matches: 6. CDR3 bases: TGTGCCAGCAGCTTTTACGGGACTAGCGGGAGCAAGCAGTTCTTC. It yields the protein CASSFYGTSGSKQFF.

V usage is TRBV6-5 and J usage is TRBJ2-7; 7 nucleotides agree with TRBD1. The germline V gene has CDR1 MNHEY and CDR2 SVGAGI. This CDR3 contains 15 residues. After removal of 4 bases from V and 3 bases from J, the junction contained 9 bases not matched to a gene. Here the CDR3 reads CASSWAARGNYEQYF. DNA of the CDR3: TGTGCCAGCAGTTGGGCCGCCAGGGGGAACTACGAGCAGTACTTC.

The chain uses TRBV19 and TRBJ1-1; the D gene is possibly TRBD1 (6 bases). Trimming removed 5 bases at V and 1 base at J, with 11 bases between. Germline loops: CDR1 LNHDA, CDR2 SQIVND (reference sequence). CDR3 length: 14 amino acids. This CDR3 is CASSETGGNTEAFF. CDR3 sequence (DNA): TGTGCCAGTAGTGAGACAGGTGGGAACACTGAAGCTTTCTTT.

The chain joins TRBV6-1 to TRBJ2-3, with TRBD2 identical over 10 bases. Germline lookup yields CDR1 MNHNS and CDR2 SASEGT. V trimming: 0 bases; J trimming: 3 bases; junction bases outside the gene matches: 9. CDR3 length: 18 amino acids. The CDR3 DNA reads TGTGCCAGCAGTGAAGCGACGGGACTAGCGAGGGGAACAGATACGCAGTATTTT. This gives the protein CASSEATGLARGTDTQYF.

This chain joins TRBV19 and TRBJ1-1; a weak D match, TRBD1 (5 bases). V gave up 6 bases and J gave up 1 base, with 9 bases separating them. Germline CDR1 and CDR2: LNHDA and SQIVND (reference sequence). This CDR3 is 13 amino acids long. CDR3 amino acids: CASSPGPNTEAFF. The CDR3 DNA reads TGTGCCAGTAGCCCAGGGCCGAACACTGAAGCTTTCTTT.

The CDR3 region is CASGSLSSTGGRGGANVLTF. Here the CDR3 DNA reads TGTGCTAGTGGTTCCCTCTCCTCGACAGGGGGGCGGGGCGGGGCCAACGTCCTGACTTTC. This rearrangement joins TRBV12-5 to TRBJ2-6; 9 nucleotides agree with TRBD1. V shed 4 bases, J shed 4 bases, and the junction held 17 bases outside the gene matches. This CDR3 contains 20 residues. Looked up from germline, CDR1 is LGHNT and CDR2 is FRNRAP.

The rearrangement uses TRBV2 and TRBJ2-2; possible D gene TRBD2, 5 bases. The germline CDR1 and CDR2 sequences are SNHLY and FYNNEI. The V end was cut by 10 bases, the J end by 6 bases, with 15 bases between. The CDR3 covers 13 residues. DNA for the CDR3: TGTGCCATTAGGGAGAATCTCGCCGGGGAGCTGTTTTTT. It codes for CAIRENLAGELFF.

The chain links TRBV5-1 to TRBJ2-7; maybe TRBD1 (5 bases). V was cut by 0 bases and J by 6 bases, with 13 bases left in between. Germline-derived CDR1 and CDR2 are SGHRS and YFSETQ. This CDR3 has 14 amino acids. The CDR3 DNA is TGCGCCAGCAGCTTGGGTCAGGGTTCAGTCGAGCAGTACTTC. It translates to CASSLGQGSVEQYF.

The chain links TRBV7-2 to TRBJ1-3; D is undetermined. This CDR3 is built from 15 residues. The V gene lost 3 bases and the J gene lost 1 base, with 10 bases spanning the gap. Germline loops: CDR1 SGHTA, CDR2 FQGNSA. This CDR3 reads CASSFGLISGNTIYF. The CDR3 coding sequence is TGTGCCAGCAGCTTTGGGCTAATTTCTGGAAACACCATATATTTT.

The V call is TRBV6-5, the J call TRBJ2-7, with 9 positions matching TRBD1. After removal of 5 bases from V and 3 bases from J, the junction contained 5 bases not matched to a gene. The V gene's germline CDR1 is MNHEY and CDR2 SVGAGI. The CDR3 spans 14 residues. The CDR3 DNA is TGTGCCAGCAGTCCTGGACAGGGGTTCTACGAGCAGTACTTC. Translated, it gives CASSPGQGFYEQYF.

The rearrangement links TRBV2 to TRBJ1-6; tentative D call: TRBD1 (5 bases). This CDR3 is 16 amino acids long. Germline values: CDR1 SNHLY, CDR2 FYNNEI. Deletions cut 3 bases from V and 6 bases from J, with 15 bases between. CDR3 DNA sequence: TGTGCCAGCAGTGAGCGGCAGGGAGGGCTTAATTCACCCCTCCACTTT. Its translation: CASSERQGGLNSPLHF.

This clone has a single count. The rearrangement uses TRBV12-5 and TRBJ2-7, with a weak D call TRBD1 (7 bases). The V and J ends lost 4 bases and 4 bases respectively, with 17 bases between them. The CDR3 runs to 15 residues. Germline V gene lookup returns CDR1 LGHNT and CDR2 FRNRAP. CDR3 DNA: TGTGCTAGTGGTTGGCCAGGGGGGATCTGGTACGAGCAGTACTTC. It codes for CASGWPGGIWYEQYF.

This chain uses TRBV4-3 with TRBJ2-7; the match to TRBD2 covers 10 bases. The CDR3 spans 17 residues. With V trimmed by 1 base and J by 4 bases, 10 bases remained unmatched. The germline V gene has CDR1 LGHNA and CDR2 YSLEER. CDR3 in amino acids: CASSQGIAGGPDYEQYF. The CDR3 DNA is TGCGCCAGCAGCCAAGGTATAGCGGGAGGACCCGATTACGAGCAGTACTTC.

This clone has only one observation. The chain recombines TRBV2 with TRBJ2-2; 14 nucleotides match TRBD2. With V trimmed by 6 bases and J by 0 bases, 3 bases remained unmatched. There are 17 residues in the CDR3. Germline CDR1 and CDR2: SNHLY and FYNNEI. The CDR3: CASSWTSGGPNTGELFF. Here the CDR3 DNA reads TGTGCCAGCAGCTGGACTAGCGGGGGGCCGAACACCGGGGAGCTGTTTTTT.

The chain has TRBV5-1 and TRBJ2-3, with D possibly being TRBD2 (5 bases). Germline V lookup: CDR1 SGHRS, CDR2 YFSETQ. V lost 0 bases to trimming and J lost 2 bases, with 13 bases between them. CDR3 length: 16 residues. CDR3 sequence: CASSLGPVGDTDTQYF. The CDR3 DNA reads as TGCGCCAGCAGCTTGGGGCCGGTCGGGGACACAGATACGCAGTATTTT.

The CDR3 DNA sequence: TGTGCCAGCAGCGAAAATACAGGGTGGCTCGGCTACACCTTC. It encodes CASSENTGWLGYTF. The V gene is TRBV3-1 (or the pseudogene TRBV3-2), the J gene TRBJ1-2, with D possibly TRBD1 on 6 matching bases. The CDR3 extends over 14 amino acids. Germline V lookup: CDR1 LGHDT, CDR2 YNNKEL (reference sequence). Trimming stripped 5 bases from V and 8 bases from J, with 18 bases between.